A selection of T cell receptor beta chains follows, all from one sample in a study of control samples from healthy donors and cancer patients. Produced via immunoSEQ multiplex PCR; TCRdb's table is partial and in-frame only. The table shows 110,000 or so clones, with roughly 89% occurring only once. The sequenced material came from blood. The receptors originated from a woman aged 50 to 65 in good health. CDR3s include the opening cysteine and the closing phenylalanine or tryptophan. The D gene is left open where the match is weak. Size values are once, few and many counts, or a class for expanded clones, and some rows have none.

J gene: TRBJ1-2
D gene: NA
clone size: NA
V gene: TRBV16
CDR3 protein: CASAPPGGWRDGYTF
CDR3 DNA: TGTGCCAGCGCACCCCCAGGAGGATGGCGCGATGGCTACACCTTC

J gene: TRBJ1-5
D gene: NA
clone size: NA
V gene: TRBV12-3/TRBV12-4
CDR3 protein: CASSLRSTQHF
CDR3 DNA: TGTGCCAGCAGTTTAAGGTCGACCCAGCATTTT

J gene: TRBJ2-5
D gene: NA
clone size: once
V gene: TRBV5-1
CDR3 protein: CASRGSQETQYF
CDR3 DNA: TGCGCCAGTCGGGGGTCCCAAGAGACCCAGTACTTC

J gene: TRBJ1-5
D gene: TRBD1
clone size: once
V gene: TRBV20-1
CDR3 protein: CSASGTGEQPQHF
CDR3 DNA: TGCAGTGCTAGTGGGACAGGGGAACAGCCCCAGCATTTT

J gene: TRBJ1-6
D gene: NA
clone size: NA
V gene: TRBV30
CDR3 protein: CAWSPAPGALHF
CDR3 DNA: TGTGCCTGGAGTCCCGCCCCTGGGGCCCTCCACTTT

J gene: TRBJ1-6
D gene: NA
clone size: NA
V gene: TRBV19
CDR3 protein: CASKAGGQRNSPLHF
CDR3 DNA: TGTGCCAGCAAGGCGGGGGGGCAGAGAAATTCACCCCTCCACTTT

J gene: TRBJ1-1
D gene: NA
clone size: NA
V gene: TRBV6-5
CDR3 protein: CASRGRAGSNTEAFF
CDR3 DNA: TGTGCCAGCAGGGGCAGGGCAGGTTCGAACACTGAAGCTTTCTTT

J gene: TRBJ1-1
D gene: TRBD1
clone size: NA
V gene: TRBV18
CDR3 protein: CASSPDRGLNTEAFF
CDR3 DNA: TGTGCCAGCTCACCGGACAGGGGGTTGAACACTGAAGCTTTCTTT

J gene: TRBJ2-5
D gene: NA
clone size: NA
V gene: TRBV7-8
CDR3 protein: CASRLAEVQETQYF
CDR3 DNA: TGTGCCAGCAGACTCGCCGAGGTACAAGAGACCCAGTACTTC

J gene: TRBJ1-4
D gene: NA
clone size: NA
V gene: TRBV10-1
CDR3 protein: CASQNSPNEKLFF
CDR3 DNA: TGCGCCAGCCAAAACTCTCCCAATGAAAAACTGTTTTTT

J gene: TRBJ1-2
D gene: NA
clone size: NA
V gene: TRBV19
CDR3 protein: CASSMGTTNYGYTF
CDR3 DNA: TGTGCCAGTAGTATGGGAACTACTAACTATGGCTACACCTTC

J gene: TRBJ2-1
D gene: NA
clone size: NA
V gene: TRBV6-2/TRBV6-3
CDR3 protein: CASSYSRVRGAYNEQFF
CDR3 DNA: TGTGCCAGCAGTTACTCCCGCGTTAGGGGAGCGTACAATGAGCAGTTCTTC

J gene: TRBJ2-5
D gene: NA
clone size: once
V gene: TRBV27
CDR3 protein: CASSQPGFKETQYF
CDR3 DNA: TGTGCCAGCAGCCAGCCCGGTTTCAAAGAGACCCAGTACTTC

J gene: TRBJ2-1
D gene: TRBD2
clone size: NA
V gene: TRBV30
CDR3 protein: CAWGTSLYEQFF
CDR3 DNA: TGTGCCTGGGGGACTAGCTTGTATGAGCAGTTCTTC

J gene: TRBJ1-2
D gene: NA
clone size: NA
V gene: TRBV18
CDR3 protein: CASSPNDLAGLSYTF
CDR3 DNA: TGTGCCAGCTCCCCGAACGATTTGGCAGGTTTAAGCTACACCTTC

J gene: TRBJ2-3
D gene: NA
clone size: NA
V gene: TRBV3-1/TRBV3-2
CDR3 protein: CASSQEDFQLTDTQYF
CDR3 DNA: TGTGCCAGCAGCCAAGAGGATTTTCAGCTCACAGATACGCAGTATTTT

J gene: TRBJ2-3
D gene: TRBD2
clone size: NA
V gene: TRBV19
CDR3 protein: CASSIRGLAAPQEAQYF
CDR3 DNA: TGTGCCAGTAGTATCAGGGGACTAGCGGCGCCGCAGGAGGCGCAGTATTTT

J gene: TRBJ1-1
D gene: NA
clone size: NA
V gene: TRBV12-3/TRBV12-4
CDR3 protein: CASSYTKEAFF
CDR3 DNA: TGTGCCAGCAGTTACACTAAAGAAGCTTTCTTT

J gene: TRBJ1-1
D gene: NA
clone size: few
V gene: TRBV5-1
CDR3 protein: CASSLRQYTEAFF
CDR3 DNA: TGCGCCAGCAGCTTACGACAGTACACTGAAGCTTTCTTT

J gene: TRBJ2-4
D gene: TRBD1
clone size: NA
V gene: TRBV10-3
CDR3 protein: CAISETGTGRAKNIQYF
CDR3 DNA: TGTGCCATCAGTGAAACGGGGACAGGGAGAGCCAAAAACATTCAGTACTTC

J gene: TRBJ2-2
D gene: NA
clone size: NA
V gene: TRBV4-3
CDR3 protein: CASSQNRAGELFF
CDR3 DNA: TGCGCCAGCAGCCAGAACAGGGCCGGGGAGCTGTTTTTT

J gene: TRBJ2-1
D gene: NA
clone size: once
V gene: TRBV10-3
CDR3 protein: CAISGPRGGSYNEQFF
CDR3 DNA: TGTGCCATCAGTGGCCCGAGGGGGGGCTCCTACAATGAGCAGTTCTTC

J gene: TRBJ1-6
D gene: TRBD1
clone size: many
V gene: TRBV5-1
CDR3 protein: CASSSDREYSPLHF
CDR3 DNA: TGCGCCAGCAGCTCGGACAGGGAGTACTCACCCCTCCACTTT

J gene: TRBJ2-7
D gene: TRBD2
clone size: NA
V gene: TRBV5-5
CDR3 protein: CASSSISGAVYEQYF
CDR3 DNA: TGTGCCAGCAGCTCTATTAGCGGGGCGGTCTACGAGCAGTACTTC

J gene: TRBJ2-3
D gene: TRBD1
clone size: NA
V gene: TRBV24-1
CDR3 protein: CATSDSGTGGFRDTQYF
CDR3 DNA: TGTGCCACCAGTGATTCCGGGACAGGGGGCTTCAGAGATACGCAGTATTTT

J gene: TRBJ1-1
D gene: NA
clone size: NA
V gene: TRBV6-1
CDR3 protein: CASSEALLGNTEAFF
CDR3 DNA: TGTGCCAGCAGTGAAGCGCTTCTGGGGAACACTGAAGCTTTCTTT

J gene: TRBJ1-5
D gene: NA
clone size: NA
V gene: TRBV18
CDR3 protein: CASSSSLGGLQPQHF
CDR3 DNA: TGTGCCAGCTCATCTTCCCTGGGAGGGCTTCAGCCCCAGCATTTT

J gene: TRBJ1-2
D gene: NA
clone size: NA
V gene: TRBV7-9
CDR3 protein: CASSLDFWVSAYGYTF
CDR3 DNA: TGTGCCAGCAGCTTAGATTTTTGGGTGTCGGCCTATGGCTACACCTTC

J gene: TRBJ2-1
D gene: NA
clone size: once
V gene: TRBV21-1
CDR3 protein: CASSFRDCKQFF
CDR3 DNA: TGTGCCAGCAGCTTCCGGGACTGTAAGCAGTTCTTC

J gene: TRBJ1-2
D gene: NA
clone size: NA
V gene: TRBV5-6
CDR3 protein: CASSLGGRYGYTF
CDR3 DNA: TGTGCCAGCAGCTTGGGGGGGCGATATGGCTACACCTTC

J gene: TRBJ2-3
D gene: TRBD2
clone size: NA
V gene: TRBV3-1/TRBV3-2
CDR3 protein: CASSPSPQRGATDTQYF
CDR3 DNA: TGTGCCAGCAGCCCGTCTCCCCAGCGGGGGGCCACAGATACGCAGTATTTT

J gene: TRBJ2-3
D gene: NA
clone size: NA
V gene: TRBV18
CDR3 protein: CASSLSAPITDTQYF
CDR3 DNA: TGTGCCAGCTCACTATCCGCCCCTATCACAGATACGCAGTATTTT

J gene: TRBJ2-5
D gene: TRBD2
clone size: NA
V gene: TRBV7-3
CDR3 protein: CASSSEAGGYETQYF
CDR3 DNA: TGTGCCAGCAGCTCTGAGGCGGGGGGGTATGAGACCCAGTACTTC

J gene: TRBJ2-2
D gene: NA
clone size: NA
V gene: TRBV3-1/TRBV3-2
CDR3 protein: CASSPGWRVRGGELFF
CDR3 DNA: TGTGCCAGCAGCCCAGGGTGGCGGGTAAGAGGCGGGGAGCTGTTTTTT

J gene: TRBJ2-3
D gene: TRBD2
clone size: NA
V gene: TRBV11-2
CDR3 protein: CASSLPGLVKDTQYF
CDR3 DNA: TGTGCCAGCAGCCTTCCGGGACTAGTAAAAGATACGCAGTATTTT

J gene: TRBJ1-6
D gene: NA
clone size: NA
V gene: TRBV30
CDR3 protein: CAWIKGPYNSPLHF
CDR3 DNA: TGTGCCTGGATAAAGGGGCCCTATAATTCACCCCTCCACTTT

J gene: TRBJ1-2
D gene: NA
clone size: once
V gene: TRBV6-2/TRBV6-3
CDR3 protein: CASSSGPYGYTF
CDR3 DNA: TGTGCCAGCAGTTCCGGACCCTATGGCTACACCTTC

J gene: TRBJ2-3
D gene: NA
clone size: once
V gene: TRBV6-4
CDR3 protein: CASSDDVGDTQYF
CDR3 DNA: TGTGCCAGCAGTGACGATGTAGGCGATACGCAGTATTTT

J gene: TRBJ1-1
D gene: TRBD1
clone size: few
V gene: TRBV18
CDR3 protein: CASSPNRGEAFF
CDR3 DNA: TGTGCCAGCTCACCCAACAGGGGTGAAGCTTTCTTT

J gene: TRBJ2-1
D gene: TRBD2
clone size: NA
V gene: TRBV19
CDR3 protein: CASSTLAGGPNEQFF
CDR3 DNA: TGTGCCAGTAGTACTCTAGCGGGGGGGCCGAATGAGCAGTTCTTC

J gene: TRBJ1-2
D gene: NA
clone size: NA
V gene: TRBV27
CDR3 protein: CASSADGNYGYTF
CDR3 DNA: TGTGCCAGCAGTGCGGACGGGAACTATGGCTACACCTTC

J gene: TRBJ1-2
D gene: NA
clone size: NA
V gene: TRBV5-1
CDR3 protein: CASQDIRGYGYTF
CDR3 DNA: TGCGCCAGCCAGGACATCAGGGGATATGGCTACACCTTC

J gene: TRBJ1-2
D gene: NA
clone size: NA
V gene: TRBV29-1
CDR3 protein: CSVLDRPYGYTF
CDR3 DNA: TGCAGCGTTCTCGACCGCCCCTATGGCTACACCTTC

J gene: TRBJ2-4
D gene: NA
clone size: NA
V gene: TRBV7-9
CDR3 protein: CASSSLTVAHIQYF
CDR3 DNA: TGTGCCAGCAGCTCGTTGACAGTGGCACACATTCAGTACTTC

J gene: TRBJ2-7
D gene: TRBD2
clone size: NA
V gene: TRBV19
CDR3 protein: CASSPRTSGTGGQYF
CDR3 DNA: TGTGCCAGTAGCCCAAGGACTAGCGGGACTGGAGGGCAGTACTTC